Listed below are T cell receptor beta chains from one sample, sequenced in a study of PD-1 blockade in classical Hodgkin lymphoma. Generated by immunoSEQ multiplex PCR, the TCRdb table keeps only in-frame clones and is missing some. In the table there are about 58,000 clones, around 93% of which are singletons. Sequenced here: peripheral blood mononuclear cells (PBMCs), sampled before the second cycle of nivolumab. These receptors were collected from a human donor with classical Hodgkin lymphoma. Both conserved end residues are part of each CDR3. D genes are given only for firm matches. Not every row has a clone size; where given, it reads once, few, many or a size class.

cdr3_length clone_size j_call v_call d_call cdr3_aa cdr3_nt
15 once TRBJ1-1 TRBV2 . CASSEAHYGGYEAFF TGTGCCAGCAGTGAAGCGCATTACGGGGGCTATGAAGCTTTCTTT
15 . TRBJ2-7 TRBV7-2 . CASSSQALVGYEQYF TGTGCCAGCAGCTCACAGGCCCTAGTTGGGTACGAGCAGTACTTC
16 . TRBJ2-7 TRBV10-2 TRBD2 CASSLAGGYKSYEQYF TGCGCCAGCAGCCTAGCGGGAGGTTACAAGTCCTACGAGCAGTACTTC
15 . TRBJ2-7 TRBV6-1 TRBD2 CAVPVAGEMSYEQYF TGTGCCGTACCTGTAGCGGGAGAGATGAGTTACGAGCAGTACTTC
14 . TRBJ2-7 TRBV28 . CASSLVVQGREQYF TGTGCCAGCAGTTTAGTGGTCCAGGGTAGGGAGCAGTACTTC
16 . TRBJ2-2 TRBV2 TRBD2 CASSTAGGSGTGELFF TGTGCCAGCAGCACCGCGGGGGGTTCGGGCACCGGGGAGCTGTTTTTT
17 . TRBJ1-3 TRBV30 . CAWSVTSLLRGGNTIYF TGTGCCTGGAGTGTAACGTCCCTCTTAAGAGGTGGAAACACCATATATTTT
15 . TRBJ2-7 TRBV5-5 . CASTFSTGLSYEQYF TGTGCCAGCACCTTTTCGACAGGTCTCTCCTACGAGCAGTACTTC
19 . TRBJ1-1 TRBV10-3 . CAISGDHTGGSGMNTEAFF TGTGCCATCAGTGGGGACCATACGGGGGGTAGTGGCATGAACACTGAAGCTTTCTTT
14 . TRBJ2-7 TRBV2 . CASIRTDGTYEQYF TGTGCCAGCATCCGGACAGATGGGACATACGAGCAGTACTTC
20 . TRBJ1-1 TRBV9 TRBD1 CASSVGRGGQGTGLNTEAFF TGTGCCAGCAGCGTAGGTCGGGGGGGACAGGGTACGGGCTTGAACACTGAAGCTTTCTTT
15 . TRBJ2-7 TRBV27 . CASSPRLEGSYEQYF TGTGCCAGCAGTCCCCGTTTAGAGGGATCCTACGAGCAGTACTTC
18 once TRBJ2-2 TRBV5-8 . CASSSPLGVAEGTGELFF TGTGCCAGCAGCTCCCCCCTGGGGGTAGCGGAGGGCACCGGGGAGCTGTTTTTT
14 . TRBJ1-1 TRBV5-1 . CASSIRTANTEAFF TGCGCCAGCAGCATCCGGACAGCGAACACTGAAGCTTTCTTT